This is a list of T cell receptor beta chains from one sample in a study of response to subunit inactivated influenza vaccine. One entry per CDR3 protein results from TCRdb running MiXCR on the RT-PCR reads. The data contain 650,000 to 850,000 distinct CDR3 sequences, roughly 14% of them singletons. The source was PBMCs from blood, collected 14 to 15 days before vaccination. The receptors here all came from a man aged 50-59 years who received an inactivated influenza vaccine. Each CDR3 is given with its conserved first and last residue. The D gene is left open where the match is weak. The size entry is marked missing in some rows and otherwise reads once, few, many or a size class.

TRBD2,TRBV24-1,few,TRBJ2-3,CATSERLAGGITQYF,TGTGCCACCAGTGAGAGACTAGCGGGAGGCATTACGCAGTATTTT
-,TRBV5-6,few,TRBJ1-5,CASSLAGRGVDQPQHF,TGTGCCAGCAGCTTGGCTGGAAGGGGAGTCGATCAGCCCCAGCATTTT
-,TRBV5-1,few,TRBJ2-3,CASSLDRDRWADTQYF,TGCGCCAGCAGCTTGGATCGGGACCGATGGGCAGATACGCAGTATTTT
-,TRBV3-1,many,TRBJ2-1,CASSFTWDNEQFF,TGTGCCAGCAGCTTTACATGGGACAATGAGCAGTTCTTC
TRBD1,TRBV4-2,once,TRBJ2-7,CASSQETGGIEQYF,TGTGCCAGCAGCCAAGAGACAGGGGGCATCGAGCAGTACTTC
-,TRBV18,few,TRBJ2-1,CASVMGYSSYNEQFF,TGTGCCAGCGTAATGGGTTACAGCTCCTACAATGAGCAGTTCTTC
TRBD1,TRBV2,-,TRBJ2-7,CASSEAGGQGYEQYF,TGTGCCAGCAGTGAAGCAGGGGGACAGGGCTACGAGCAGTACTTC
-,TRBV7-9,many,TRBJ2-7,CASSLSGENYEQYF,TGTGCCAGCAGCTTATCGGGCGAGAACTACGAGCAGTACTTC
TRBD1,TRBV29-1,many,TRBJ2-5,CSVGYRDSGQETQYF,TGCAGCGTTGGTTACCGGGACAGTGGACAAGAGACCCAGTACTTC
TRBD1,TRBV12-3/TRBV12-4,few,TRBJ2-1,CASRSGTGIEQFF,TGTGCCAGCAGATCCGGGACAGGGATTGAGCAGTTCTTC
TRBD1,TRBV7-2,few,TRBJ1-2,CASSSGTGGYTF,TGTGCCAGCAGCTCCGGGACAGGAGGCTACACCTTC
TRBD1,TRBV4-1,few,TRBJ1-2,CASSQDYRTGGGYTF,TGCGCCAGCAGCCAAGATTACCGGACAGGGGGAGGCTACACCTTC
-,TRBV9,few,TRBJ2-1,CASSVEPINYNEQFF,TGTGCCAGCAGCGTCGAACCGATAAACTACAATGAGCAGTTCTTC
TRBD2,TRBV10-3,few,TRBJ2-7,CAISQGLAGGQWQQYF,TGTGCCATCAGCCAGGGACTAGCGGGAGGGCAATGGCAGCAGTACTTC
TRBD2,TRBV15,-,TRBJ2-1,CATSRDGLAGGHEQFF,TGTGCCACCAGCAGAGATGGGCTAGCGGGGGGTCATGAGCAGTTCTTC
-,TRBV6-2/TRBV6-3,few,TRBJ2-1,CASSYSSRGGGDEQFF,TGTGCCAGCAGTTACTCGTCTAGGGGAGGGGGTGATGAGCAGTTCTTC
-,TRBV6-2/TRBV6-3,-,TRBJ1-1,CASTQIPLMGTEAFF,TGTGCCAGCACCCAAATCCCCCTAATGGGGACTGAAGCTTTCTTT
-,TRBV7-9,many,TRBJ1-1,CASSLMTADTEAFF,TGTGCCAGCAGCTTAATGACCGCTGACACTGAAGCTTTCTTT
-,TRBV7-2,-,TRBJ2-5,CASSSQQGLSETQYF,TGTGCCAGCAGCTCGCAACAGGGTTTAAGCGAGACCCAGTACTTC
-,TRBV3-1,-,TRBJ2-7,CASSQDPPGEQYF,TGTGCCAGCAGCCAAGATCCCCCGGGGGAGCAGTACTTC
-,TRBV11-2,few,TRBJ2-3,CASREGGDTQYF,TGTGCCAGCAGGGAAGGAGGGGATACGCAGTATTTT
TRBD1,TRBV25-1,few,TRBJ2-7,CASSARQGKGSYEQYF,TGTGCCAGCAGCGCCCGACAGGGCAAGGGCTCCTACGAGCAGTACTTC
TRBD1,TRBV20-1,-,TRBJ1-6,CSARPGGRVDSPLHF,TGCAGTGCTAGACCAGGGGGCAGAGTGGATTCACCCCTCCACTTT
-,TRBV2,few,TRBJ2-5,CASAGRQGMKTQYF,TGTGCCAGCGCGGGACGGCAGGGCATGAAGACCCAGTACTTC
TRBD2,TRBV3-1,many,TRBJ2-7,CASSQVKRETYEQYF,TGTGCCAGCAGCCAAGTTAAGCGGGAAACCTACGAGCAGTACTTC
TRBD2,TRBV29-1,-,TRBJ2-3,CSVDSGRKIDTQYF,TGCAGCGTCGATAGCGGGAGAAAGATTGATACGCAGTATTTT
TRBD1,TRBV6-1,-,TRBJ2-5,CASRPGQLQETQYF,TGTGCCAGCAGACCGGGACAGCTCCAAGAGACCCAGTACTTC
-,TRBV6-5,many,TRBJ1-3,CASSSLLRANSGNTIYF,TGTGCCAGCAGTTCCCTCCTTAGGGCGAACTCTGGAAACACCATATATTTT
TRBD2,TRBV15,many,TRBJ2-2,CATSSGRAGELFF,TGTGCCACCAGTAGCGGGAGGGCCGGGGAGCTGTTTTTT
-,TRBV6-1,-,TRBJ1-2,CASSELVIRDYGYTF,TGTGCCAGCAGTGAATTGGTGATCAGGGACTATGGCTACACCTTC
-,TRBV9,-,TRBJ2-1,CASSPRGTTTSSYNEQFF,TGTGCCAGCAGCCCGAGAGGTACGACCACTAGCTCCTACAATGAGCAGTTCTTC
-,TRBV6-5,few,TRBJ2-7,CASSYSMRGWEDYEQYF,TGTGCCAGCAGTTACTCGATGCGTGGGTGGGAGGACTACGAGCAGTACTTC
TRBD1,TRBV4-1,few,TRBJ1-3,CASSQDPTGGFSGNTIYF,TGCGCCAGCAGCCAAGATCCGACAGGGGGTTTCTCTGGAAACACCATATATTTT
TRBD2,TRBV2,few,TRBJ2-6,CASGTSGVGNVLTF,TGTGCCAGCGGGACTAGCGGGGTAGGCAACGTCCTGACTTTC
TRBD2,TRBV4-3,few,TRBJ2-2,CASSQVASGTGELFF,TGCGCCAGCAGCCAAGTCGCTAGCGGGACCGGGGAGCTGTTTTTT
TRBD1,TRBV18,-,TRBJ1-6,CASSPTAGQGSGNSPLHF,TGTGCCAGCTCACCAACTGCGGGACAGGGTTCCGGTAATTCACCCCTCCACTTT
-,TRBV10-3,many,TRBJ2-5,CAISDVGGETQYF,TGTGCCATCAGTGATGTGGGGGGAGAGACCCAGTACTTC
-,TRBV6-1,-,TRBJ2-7,CASTPPGPYEQYF,TGTGCCAGCACCCCCCCGGGTCCCTACGAGCAGTACTTC
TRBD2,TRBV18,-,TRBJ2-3,CASSPPPLAGVFADTQYF,TGTGCCAGCTCACCACCGCCCCTAGCGGGAGTGTTCGCAGATACGCAGTATTTT
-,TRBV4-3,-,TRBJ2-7,CASSQELTNYEQYF,TGCGCCAGCAGCCAAGAACTAACAAACTACGAGCAGTACTTC
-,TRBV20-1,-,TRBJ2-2,CSARDGRGNTGELFF,TGCAGTGCTAGAGACGGCAGGGGGAACACCGGGGAGCTGTTTTTT
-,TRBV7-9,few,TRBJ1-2,CASSLFGGRVNGYTF,TGTGCCAGCAGCTTATTCGGGGGCAGGGTTAATGGCTACACCTTC
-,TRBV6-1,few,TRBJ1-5,CASSARSPSSNQPQHF,TGTGCCAGCAGTGCCAGGTCGCCGAGCAGCAATCAGCCCCAGCATTTT
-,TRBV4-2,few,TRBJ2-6,CASSQISGANVLTF,TGTGCCAGCAGCCAAATCTCTGGGGCCAACGTCCTGACTTTC
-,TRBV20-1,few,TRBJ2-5,CSARDGDGGETQYF,TGCAGTGCTAGAGATGGGGACGGAGGGGAGACCCAGTACTTC
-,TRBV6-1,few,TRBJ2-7,CASRKGSEATYEQYF,TGTGCCAGCAGGAAAGGATCGGAGGCAACTTACGAGCAGTACTTC
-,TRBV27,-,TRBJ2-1,CASSLSSAPYNEQFF,TGTGCCAGCAGTTTATCGTCAGCCCCCTACAATGAGCAGTTCTTC
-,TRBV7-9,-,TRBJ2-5,CASSLVPEAETQYF,TGTGCCAGCAGCTTAGTCCCCGAGGCAGAGACCCAGTACTTC
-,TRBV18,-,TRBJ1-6,CASSPGEDYNSPLHF,TGTGCCAGCTCACCAGGGGAGGACTATAATTCACCCCTCCACTTT
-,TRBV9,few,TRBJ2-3,CASRASVRDTQYF,TGTGCCAGCAGGGCGTCGGTTCGGGATACGCAGTATTTT
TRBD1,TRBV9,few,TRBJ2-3,CASSAWDRGSTDTQYF,TGTGCCAGCAGCGCGTGGGACAGGGGAAGCACAGATACGCAGTATTTT
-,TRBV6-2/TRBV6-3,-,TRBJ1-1,CASSPRRGTTTEAFF,TGTGCCAGCAGTCCCCGCAGAGGCACCACCACTGAAGCTTTCTTT
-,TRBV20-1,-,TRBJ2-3,CSARVPGTDTQYF,TGCAGTGCTAGAGTCCCCGGCACAGATACGCAGTATTTT
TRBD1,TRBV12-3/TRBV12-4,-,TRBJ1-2,CASSLDRGFGYTF,TGTGCCAGCAGTCTAGACAGGGGCTTTGGCTACACCTTC
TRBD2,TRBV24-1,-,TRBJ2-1,CATSDIGRGGNEQFF,TGTGCCACCAGTGATATCGGGCGGGGGGGGAATGAGCAGTTCTTC
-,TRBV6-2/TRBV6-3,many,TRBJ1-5,CASSLRRDSNQPQHF,TGTGCCAGCAGCCTCCGCCGAGATAGCAATCAGCCCCAGCATTTT